A single T cell receptor beta chain is shown here with its context. Its antigen is currently unknown. With 4 bases removed from V and 3 bases from J, the gap between germline ends came to 13 bases. Germline loops: CDR1 LGHDT, CDR2 YNNKEL (reference sequence). The CDR3 covers 14 residues. Clones were sequenced by immunoSEQ multiplex PCR, and TCRdb holds only the in-frame ones, with some missing. This table holds 200,000 to 300,000 clones, over 85% found once. This sample is part of a study of T cell responses to AZD1222 COVID-19 vaccine. Findings of the study overall: Most donors were white British, females outnumbered males, and clonal diversity was possibly underestimated. Increased Spike-specific TCR breadth and depth were observed after two AZD1222 doses.

The rearrangement uses TRBV3-1 (or the pseudogene TRBV3-2) and TRBJ2-7, with D perhaps matching TRBD2 (7 bases). The sequencing used peripheral blood, collected on day 0 of AZD1222 vaccination. The origin of this receptor is an adult in good health. The DNA for the CDR3 is TGTGCCAGCAGCCGGGGGGCTAGCGGCTACGAGCAGTACTTC. As protein: CASSRGASGYEQYF.